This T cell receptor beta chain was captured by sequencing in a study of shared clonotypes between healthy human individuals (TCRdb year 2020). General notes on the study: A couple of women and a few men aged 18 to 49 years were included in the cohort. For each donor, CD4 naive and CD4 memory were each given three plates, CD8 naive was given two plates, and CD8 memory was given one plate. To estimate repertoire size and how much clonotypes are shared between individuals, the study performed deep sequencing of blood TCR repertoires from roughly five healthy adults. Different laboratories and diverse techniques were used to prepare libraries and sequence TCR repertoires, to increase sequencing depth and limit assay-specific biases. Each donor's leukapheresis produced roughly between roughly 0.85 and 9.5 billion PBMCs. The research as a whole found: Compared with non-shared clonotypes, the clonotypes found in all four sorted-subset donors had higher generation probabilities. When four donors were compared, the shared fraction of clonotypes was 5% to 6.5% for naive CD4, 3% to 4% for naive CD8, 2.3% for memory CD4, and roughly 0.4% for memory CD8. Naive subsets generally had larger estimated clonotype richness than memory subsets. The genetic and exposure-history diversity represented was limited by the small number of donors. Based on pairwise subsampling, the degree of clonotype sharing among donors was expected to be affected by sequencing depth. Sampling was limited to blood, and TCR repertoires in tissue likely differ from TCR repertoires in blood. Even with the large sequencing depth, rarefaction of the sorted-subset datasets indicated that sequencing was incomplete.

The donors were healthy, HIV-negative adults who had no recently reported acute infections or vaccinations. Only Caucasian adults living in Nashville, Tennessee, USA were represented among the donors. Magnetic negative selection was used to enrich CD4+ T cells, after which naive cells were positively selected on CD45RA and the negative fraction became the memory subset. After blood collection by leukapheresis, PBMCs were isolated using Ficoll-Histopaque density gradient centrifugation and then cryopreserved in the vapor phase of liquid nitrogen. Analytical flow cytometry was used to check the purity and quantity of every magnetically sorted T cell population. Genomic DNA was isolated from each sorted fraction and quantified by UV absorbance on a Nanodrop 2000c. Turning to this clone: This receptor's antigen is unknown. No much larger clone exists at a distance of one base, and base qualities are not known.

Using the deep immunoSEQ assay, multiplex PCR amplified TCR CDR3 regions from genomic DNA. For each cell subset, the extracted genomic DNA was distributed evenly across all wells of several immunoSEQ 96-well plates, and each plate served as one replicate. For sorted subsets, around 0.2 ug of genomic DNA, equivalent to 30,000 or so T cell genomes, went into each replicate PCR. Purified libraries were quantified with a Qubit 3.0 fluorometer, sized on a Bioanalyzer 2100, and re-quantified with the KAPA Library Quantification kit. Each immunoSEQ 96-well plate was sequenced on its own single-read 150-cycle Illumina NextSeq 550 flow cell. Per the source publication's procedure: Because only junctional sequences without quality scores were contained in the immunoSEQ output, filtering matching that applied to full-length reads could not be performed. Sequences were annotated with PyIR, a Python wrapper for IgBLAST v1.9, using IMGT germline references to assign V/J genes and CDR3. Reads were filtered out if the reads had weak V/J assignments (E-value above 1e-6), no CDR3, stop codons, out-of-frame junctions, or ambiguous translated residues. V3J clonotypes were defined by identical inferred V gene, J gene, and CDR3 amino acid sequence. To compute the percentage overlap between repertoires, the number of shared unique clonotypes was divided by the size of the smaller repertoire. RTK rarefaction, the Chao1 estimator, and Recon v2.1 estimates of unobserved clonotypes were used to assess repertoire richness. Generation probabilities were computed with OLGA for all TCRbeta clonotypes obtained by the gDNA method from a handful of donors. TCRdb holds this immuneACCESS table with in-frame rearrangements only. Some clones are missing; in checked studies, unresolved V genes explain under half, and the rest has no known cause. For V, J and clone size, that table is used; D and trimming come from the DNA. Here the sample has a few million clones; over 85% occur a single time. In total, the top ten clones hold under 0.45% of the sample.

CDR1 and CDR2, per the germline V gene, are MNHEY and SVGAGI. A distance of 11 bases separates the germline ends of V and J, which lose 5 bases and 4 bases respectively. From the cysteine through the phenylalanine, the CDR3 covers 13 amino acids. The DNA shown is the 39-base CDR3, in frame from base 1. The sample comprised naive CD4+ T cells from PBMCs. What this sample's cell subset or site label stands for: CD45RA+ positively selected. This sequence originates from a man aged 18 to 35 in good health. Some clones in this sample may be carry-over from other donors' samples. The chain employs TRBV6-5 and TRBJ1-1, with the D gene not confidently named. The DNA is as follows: TGTGCCAGCAGTAGCCTGCTGGGCACTGAAGCTTTCTTT. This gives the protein CASSSLLGTEAFF.